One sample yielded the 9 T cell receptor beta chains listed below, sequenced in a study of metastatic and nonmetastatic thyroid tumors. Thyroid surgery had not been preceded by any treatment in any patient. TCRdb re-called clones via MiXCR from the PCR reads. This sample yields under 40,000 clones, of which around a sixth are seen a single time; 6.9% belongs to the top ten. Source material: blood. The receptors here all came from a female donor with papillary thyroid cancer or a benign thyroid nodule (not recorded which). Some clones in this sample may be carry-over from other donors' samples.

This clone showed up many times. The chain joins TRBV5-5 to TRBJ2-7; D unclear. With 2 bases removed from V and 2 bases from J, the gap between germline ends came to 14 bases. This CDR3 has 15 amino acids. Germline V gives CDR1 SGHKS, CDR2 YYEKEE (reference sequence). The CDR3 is CASSFGIGQTYEQYF. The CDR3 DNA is TGTGCCAGCAGCTTCGGCATAGGCCAGACCTACGAGCAGTACTTC.

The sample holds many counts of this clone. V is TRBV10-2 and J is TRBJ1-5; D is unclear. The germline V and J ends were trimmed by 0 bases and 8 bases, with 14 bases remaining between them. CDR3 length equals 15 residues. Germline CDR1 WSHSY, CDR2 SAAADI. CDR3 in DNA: TGCGCCAGCAGTGAGTCCGAAAGGGCAGTGGAGCCCCAGCATTTT. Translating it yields CASSESERAVEPQHF.

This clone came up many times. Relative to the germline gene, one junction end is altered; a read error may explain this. The CDR3 nucleotides are TGTGCCGGCAGCTTAGCGGGGGATTATAATGAAAAACTGTTTTTT. This codes for CAGSLAGDYNEKLFF. The chain links TRBV7-9 to TRBJ1-4; a possible D gene is TRBD1 (5 bases). The CDR3 runs 15 residues. Germline V gene data show CDR1 as SEHNR and CDR2 as FQNEAQ (reference sequence).

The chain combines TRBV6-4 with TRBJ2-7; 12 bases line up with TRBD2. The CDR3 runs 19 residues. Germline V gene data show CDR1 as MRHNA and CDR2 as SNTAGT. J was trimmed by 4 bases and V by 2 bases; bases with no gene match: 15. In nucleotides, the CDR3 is TGTGCCAGCAGTGACGAAGACTCCGGGACTAGCGGGCGTGGGTACGAGCAGTACTTC. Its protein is CASSDEDSGTSGRGYEQYF.

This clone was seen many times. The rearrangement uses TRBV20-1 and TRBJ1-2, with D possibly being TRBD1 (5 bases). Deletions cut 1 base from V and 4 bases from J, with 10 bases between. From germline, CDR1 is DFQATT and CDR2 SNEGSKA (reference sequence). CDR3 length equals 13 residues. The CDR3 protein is CSARGGTTYGYTF. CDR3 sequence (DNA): TGCAGTGCTAGAGGGGGCACAACCTATGGCTACACCTTC.

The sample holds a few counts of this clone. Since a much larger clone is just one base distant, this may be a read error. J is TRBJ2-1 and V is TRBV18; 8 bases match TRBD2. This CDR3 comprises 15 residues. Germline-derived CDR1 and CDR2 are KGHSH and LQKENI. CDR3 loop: CASSPKNDGRAALLF. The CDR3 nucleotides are TGTGCCAGCTCACCAAAGAATGACGGGAGGGCCGCATTGCTCTTC.

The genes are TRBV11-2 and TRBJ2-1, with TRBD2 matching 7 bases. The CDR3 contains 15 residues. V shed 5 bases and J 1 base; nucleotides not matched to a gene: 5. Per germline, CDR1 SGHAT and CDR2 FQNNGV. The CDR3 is CASSASGMSYNEQFF. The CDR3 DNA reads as TGTGCCAGCAGCGCCAGCGGGATGTCCTACAATGAGCAGTTCTTC.

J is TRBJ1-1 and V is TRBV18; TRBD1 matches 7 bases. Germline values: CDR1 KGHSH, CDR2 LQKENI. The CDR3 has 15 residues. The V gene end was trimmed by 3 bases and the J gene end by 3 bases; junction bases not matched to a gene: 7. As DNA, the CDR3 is TGTGCCAGCTCACCGAGACAGGGAACGGACACTGAAGCTTTCTTT. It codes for CASSPRQGTDTEAFF.

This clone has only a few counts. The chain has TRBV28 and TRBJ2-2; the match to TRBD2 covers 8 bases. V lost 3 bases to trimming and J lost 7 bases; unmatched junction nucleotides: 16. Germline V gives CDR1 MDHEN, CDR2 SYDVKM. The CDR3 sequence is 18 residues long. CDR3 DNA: TGTGCCAGCAGTTTGACGGGAGGGCCCTTTTTTATCATCGGGGAGCTGTTTTTT. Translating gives CASSLTGGPFFIIGELFF.